This record concerns one T cell receptor beta chain sequence. Its antigen is currently unknown. The sample comes from a study of T-cell memory formation after mild COVID-19. On the study more broadly: There were largely donor-specific TCR clusters. General study findings and limits: Specificity for SARS-CoV-2 was not confirmed among the second-wave clones peaking on day 37. Clones contracting day 15 to 85 were balanced CD4/CD8; later expanders leaned CD4+. Memory sampled before infection contained some responding clones, suggesting cross-reactive memory joined.

TCRdb reprocessed the 5' RACE reads via MiXCR and lists one record per CDR3 protein. The table records some 410,000 distinct CDR3 sequences, around 22% of them present only once. CDR1 is DFQATT, CDR2 SNEGSKA, per germline (reference sequence). The CDR3 consists of 15 residues. Germline trimming cut 8 bases from V and 1 base from J; bases unmatched to any gene: 12. The sample was PBMCs or a T cell subset sorted from them (not recorded which). This receptor was taken from an adult woman who had mild COVID-19 (a few samples of this study predate the infection). Cell type and time point are not known. The chain joins TRBV20-1 to TRBJ1-1; 8 positions match TRBD1. The CDR3 bases are TGCAGTACCGGACAGGGATGGTCGTCGAACACTGAAGCTTTCTTT. Encoded protein: CSTGQGWSSNTEAFF.